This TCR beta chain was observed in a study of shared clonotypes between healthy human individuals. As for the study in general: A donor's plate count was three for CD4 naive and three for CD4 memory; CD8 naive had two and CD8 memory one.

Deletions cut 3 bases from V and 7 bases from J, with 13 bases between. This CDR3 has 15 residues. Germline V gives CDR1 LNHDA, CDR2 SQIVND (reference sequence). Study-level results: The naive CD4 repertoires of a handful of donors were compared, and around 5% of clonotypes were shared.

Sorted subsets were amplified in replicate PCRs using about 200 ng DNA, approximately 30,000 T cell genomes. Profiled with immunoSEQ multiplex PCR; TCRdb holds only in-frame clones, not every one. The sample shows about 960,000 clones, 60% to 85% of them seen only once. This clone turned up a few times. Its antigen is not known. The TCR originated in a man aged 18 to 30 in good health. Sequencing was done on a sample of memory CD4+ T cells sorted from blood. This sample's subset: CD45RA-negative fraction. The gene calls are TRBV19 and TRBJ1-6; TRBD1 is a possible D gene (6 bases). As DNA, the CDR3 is TGTGCCAGTAGTATTGACAGGCCACAAAATTCACCCCTCCACTTT. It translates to CASSIDRPQNSPLHF.